Included here is one TCR beta chain sequence, with context. The data were taken from a study of blood T cell repertoires in COVID-19. Across the study: Italy, Spain and the United States were the sources of the convalescent and acute COVID-19 samples. PBMCs, B-cell-depleted T cells, or T cells provided the cDNA or gDNA that made up the material.

The protocol was immunoSEQ multiplex PCR, while the TCRdb copy is restricted to in-frame clones and leaves out a portion. Among over 150,000 clones listed, approximately 90% were seen once. The clonotype comes from a woman between 65 and 79 years old with COVID-19, enrolled during active disease. The specimen was peripheral blood.

CDR3 residues: CAISPGFNQPQHF. CDR3 coding DNA: TGTGCCATCAGCCCCGGGTTTAATCAGCCCCAGCATTTT. The chain links TRBV10-3 to TRBJ1-5; D remains unclear. Germline-derived CDR1 and CDR2 are ENHRY and SYGVKD. V lost 6 bases to trimming and J lost 4 bases, with 10 bases between them. This CDR3 region has 13 residues.